This is a list of T cell receptor beta chains from one sample in a study of T cell responses to AZD1222 COVID-19 vaccine. Sequenced by immunoSEQ multiplex PCR; TCRdb stores in-frame clones only, minus some. The sample records around 190,000 clones, around 90% being singletons. This sample comprised peripheral blood, obtained 28 days after the second AZD1222 dose. The receptor source for this set is an adult who received the AZD1222 COVID-19 vaccine. Both conserved end residues are part of each CDR3. A D gene is named only where the DNA matches it firmly. Rows may omit the clone size; those that give it use once, few, many or a size class.

length,size,V,J,D,CDR3,DNA
12,.,TRBV7-9,TRBJ2-7,.,CASSLQVYEQYF,TGTGCCAGCAGCTTACAGGTATACGAGCAGTACTTC
13,.,TRBV6-5,TRBJ2-7,.,CASSSGTSYEQYF,TGTGCCAGCAGTTCTGGGACCTCCTACGAGCAGTACTTC
14,.,TRBV29-1,TRBJ2-7,.,CSVDSGTSSYEQYF,TGCAGCGTTGACTCCGGGACTTCCTCCTACGAGCAGTACTTC
15,.,TRBV5-1,TRBJ1-1,.,CASSFGGQGNTEAFF,TGCGCCAGCAGCTTCGGGGGGCAGGGCAACACTGAAGCTTTCTTT
13,once,TRBV18,TRBJ2-7,.,CASSRDSSYEQYF,TGTGCCAGCTCCCGCGACAGCTCCTACGAGCAGTACTTC
15,.,TRBV3-1/TRBV3-2,TRBJ1-2,.,CASSQINRDFYGYTF,TGTGCCAGCAGCCAGATTAACAGGGACTTCTATGGCTACACCTTC
18,.,TRBV6-6,TRBJ2-2,TRBD1,CASSGSPTGYANTGELFF,TGTGCCAGCAGTGGATCACCGACAGGGTACGCGAACACCGGGGAGCTGTTTTTT
11,.,TRBV28,TRBJ1-1,.,CASRGFTEAFF,TGTGCCAGCAGGGGGTTCACTGAAGCTTTCTTT
14,.,TRBV3-1/TRBV3-2,TRBJ1-3,.,CASSQTSSENTIYF,TGTGCCAGCAGCCAAACTTCTTCGGAAAACACCATATATTTT
13,.,TRBV5-4,TRBJ2-3,.,CASSQRGADTQYF,TGTGCCAGCAGCCAAAGGGGGGCAGATACGCAGTATTTT
15,.,TRBV4-3,TRBJ1-5,.,CASSPGLESGQPQHF,TGCGCCAGCAGCCCGGGCTTAGAGTCGGGTCAGCCCCAGCATTTT
14,.,TRBV11-1,TRBJ1-1,.,CASSYRRTNTEAFF,TGTGCCAGCAGCTACCGACGGACGAACACTGAAGCTTTCTTT
15,once,TRBV19,TRBJ1-3,.,CASSEGIGSGNTIYF,TGTGCCAGTAGTGAGGGGATTGGCTCTGGAAACACCATATATTTT
17,.,TRBV28,TRBJ2-6,.,CASRSGAALSGANVLTF,TGTGCCAGCAGATCTGGGGCAGCTCTCTCTGGGGCCAACGTCCTGACTTTC
13,.,TRBV5-1,TRBJ2-5,.,CASSLGGEETQYF,TGCGCCAGCAGCTTGGGGGGAGAGGAGACCCAGTACTTC
15,.,TRBV3-1/TRBV3-2,TRBJ2-7,.,CASSRGLDTSYEQYF,TGTGCCAGCAGCCGCGGACTGGATACTTCCTACGAGCAGTACTTC
13,.,TRBV28,TRBJ2-5,.,CASSLEGLETQYF,TGTGCCAGCAGTTTAGAAGGGTTGGAGACCCAGTACTTC
13,.,TRBV3-1/TRBV3-2,TRBJ1-4,.,CASSQRGWEKLFF,TGTGCCAGCAGCCAACGGGGGTGGGAAAAACTGTTTTTT
13,.,TRBV3-1/TRBV3-2,TRBJ2-1,TRBD2,CASSHRTSDEQFF,TGTGCCAGCAGCCATCGGACTAGCGATGAGCAGTTCTTC
16,few,TRBV9,TRBJ1-6,.,CASSVAPRAGNSPLHF,TGTGCCAGCAGCGTAGCCCCAAGGGCGGGAAATTCACCCCTCCACTTT
13,.,TRBV5-1,TRBJ1-2,.,CASSLAGVGGYTF,TGCGCCAGCAGCTTGGCAGGGGTTGGTGGCTACACCTTC
13,.,TRBV30,TRBJ2-7,TRBD2,CAWASGGAKEQYF,TGTGCCTGGGCTAGCGGGGGGGCTAAAGAGCAGTACTTC
14,.,TRBV30,TRBJ1-2,.,CAWSSTALSYGYTF,TGTGCCTGGAGTTCGACAGCTCTTTCCTATGGCTACACCTTC